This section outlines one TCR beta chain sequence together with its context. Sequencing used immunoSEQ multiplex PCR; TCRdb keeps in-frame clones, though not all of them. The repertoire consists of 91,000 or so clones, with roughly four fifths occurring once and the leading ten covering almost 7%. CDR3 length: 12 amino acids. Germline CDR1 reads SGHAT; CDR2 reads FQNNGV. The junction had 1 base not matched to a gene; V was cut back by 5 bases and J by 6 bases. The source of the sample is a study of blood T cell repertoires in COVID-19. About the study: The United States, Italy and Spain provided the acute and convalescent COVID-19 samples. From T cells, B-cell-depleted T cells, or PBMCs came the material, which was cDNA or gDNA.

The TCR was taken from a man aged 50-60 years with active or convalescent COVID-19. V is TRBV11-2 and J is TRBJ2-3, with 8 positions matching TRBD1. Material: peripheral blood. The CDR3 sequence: CASSRTGDTQYF. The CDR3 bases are TGTGCCAGCAGCCGGACAGGGGATACGCAGTATTTT.